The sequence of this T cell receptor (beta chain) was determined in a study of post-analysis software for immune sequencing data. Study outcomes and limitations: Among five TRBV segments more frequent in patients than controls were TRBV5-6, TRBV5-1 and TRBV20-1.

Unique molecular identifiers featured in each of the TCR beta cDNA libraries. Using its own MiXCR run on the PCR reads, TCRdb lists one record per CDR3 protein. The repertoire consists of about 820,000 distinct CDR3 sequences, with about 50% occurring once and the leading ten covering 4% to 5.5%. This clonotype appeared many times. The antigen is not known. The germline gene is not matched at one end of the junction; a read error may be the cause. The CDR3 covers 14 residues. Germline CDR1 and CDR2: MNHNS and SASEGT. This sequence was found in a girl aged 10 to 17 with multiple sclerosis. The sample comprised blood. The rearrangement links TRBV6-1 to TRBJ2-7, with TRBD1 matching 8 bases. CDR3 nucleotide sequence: TGCGCCAGCAGCCGGGACAGGCTCTCCTACGAGCAGTACTTC. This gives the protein CASSRDRLSYEQYF.